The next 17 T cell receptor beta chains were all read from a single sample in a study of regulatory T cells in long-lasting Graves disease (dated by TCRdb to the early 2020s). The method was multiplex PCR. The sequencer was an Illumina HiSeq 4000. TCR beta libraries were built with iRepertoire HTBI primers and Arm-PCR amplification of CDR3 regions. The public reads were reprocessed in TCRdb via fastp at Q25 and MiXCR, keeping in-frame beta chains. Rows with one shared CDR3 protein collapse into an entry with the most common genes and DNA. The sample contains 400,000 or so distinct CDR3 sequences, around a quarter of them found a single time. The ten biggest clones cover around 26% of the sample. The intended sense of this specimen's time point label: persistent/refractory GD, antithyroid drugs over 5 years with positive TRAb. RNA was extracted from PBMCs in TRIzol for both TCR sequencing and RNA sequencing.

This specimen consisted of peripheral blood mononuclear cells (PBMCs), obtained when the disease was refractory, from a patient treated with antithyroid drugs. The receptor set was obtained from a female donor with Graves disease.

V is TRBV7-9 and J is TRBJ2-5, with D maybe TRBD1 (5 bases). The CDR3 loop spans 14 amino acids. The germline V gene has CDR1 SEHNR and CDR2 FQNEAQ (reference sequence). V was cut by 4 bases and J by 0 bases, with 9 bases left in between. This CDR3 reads CASSSTVYQETQYF. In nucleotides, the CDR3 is TGTGCCAGCAGCTCGACAGTGTACCAAGAGACCCAGTACTTC.

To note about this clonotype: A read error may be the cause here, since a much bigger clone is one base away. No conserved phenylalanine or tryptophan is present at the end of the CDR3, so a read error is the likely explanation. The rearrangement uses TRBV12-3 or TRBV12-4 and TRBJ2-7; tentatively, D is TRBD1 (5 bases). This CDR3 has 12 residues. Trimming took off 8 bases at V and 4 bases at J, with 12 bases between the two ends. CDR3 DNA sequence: TGTGCCAGCCAGGACCGGACATACGAGCAGTACCTC. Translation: CASQDRTYEQYL.

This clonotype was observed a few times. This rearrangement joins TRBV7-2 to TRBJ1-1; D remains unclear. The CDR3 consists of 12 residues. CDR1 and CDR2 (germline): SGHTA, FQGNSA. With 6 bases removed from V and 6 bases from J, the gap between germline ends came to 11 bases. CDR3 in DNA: TGTGCCAGCAGTTTCCAGAATTCTGAAGCTTTCTTT. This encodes CASSFQNSEAFF.

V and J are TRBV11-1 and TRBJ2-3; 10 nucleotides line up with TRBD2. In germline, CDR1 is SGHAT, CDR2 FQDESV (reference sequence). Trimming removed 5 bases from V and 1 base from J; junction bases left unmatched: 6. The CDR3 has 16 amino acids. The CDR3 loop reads CASSKTGTSGTDTQYF. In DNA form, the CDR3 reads TGTGCCAGCAGCAAAACCGGGACTAGCGGCACAGATACGCAGTATTTT.

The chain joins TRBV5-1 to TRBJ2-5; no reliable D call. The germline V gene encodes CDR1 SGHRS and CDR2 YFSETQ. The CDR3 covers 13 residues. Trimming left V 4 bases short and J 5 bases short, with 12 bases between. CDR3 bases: TGCGCCAGCAGCCCCGCCCAAGGGGAGACCCAGTACTTC. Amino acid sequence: CASSPAQGETQYF.

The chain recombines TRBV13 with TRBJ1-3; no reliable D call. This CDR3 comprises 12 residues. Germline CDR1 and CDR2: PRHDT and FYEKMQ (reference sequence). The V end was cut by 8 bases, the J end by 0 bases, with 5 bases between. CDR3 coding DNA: TGTGCCAGCGAAGGCTCTGGAAACACCATATATTTT. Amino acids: CASEGSGNTIYF.

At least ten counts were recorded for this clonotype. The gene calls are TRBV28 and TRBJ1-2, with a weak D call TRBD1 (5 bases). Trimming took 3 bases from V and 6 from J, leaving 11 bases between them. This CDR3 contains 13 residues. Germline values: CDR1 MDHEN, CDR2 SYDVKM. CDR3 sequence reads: CASSFDRFHGYTF. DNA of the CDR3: TGTGCCAGCAGTTTCGACAGATTCCATGGCTACACCTTC.

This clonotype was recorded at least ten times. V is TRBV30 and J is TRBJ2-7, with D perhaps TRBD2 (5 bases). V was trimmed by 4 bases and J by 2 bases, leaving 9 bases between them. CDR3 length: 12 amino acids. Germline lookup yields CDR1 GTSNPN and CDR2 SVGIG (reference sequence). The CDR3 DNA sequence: TGTGCCTGGAAGCGACTAACCTACGAGCAGTACTTC. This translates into CAWKRLTYEQYF.

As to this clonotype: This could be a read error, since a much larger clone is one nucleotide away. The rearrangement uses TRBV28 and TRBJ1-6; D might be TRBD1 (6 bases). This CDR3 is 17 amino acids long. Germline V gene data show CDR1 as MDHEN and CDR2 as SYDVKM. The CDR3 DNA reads TGTGCCAGCAGTTCCGGACAGCCGAGCTCCTATAATTCACCCCCCCACTTT. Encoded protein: CASSSGQPSSYNSPPHF.

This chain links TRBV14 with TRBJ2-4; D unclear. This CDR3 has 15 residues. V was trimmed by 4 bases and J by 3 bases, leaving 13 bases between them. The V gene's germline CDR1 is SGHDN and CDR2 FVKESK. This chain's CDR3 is CASSRSRAVKNIQYF. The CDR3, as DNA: TGTGCCAGCAGCCGCTCTAGGGCTGTCAAAAACATTCAGTACTTC. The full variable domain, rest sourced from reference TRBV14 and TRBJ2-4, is EAGVTQFPSHSVIEKGQTVTLRCDPISGHDNLYWYRRVMGKEIKFLLHFVKESKQDESGMPNNRFLAERTGGTYSTLKVQPAELEDSGVYFCASSRSRAVKNIQYFGAGTRLSVL.

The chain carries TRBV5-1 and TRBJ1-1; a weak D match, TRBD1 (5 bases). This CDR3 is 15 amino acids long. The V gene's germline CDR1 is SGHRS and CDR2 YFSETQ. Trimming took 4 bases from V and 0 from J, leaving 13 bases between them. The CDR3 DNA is TGCGCCAGCAGCCTGATGACAGCTATGAACACTGAAGCTTTCTTT. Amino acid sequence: CASSLMTAMNTEAFF. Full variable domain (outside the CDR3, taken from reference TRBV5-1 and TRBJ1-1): KAGVTQTPRYLIKTRGQQVTLSCSPISGHRSVSWYQQTPGQGLQFLFEYFSETQRNKGNFPGRFSGRQFSNSRSEMNVSTLELGDSALYLCASSLMTAMNTEAFFGQGTRLTVV.

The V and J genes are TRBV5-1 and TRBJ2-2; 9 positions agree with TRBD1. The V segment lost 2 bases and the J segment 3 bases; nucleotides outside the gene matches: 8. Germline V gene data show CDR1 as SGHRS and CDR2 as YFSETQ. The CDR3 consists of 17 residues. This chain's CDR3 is CASSFQGDRVDTGELFF. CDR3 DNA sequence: TGCGCCAGCAGCTTTCAAGGGGACAGGGTGGACACCGGGGAGCTGTTTTTT.

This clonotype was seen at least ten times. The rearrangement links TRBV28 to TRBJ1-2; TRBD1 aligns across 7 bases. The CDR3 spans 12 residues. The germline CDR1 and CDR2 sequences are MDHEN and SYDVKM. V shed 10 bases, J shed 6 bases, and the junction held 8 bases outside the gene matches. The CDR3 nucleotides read TGTGCCACAAAAGGGACAGAGCATGGCTACACCTTC. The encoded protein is CATKGTEHGYTF.

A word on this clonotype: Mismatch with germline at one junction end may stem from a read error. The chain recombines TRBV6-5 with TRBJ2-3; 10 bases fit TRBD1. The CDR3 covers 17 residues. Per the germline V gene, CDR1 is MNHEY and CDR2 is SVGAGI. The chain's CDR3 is CASGYDRRDRGTDTQYF. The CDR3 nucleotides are TGTGCCAGCGGTTACGACCGCCGGGACAGGGGAACAGATACGCAGTATTTT.

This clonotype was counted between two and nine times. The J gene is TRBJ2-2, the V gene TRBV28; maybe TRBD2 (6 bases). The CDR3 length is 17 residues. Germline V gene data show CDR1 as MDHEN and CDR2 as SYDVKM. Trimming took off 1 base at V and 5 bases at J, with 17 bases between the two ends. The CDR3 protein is CASSLLGAGPRTGELFF. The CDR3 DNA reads TGTGCCAGCAGTTTATTAGGGGCGGGACCGAGAACCGGGGAGCTGTTTTTT.

Here the CDR3 reads CASSFRVPNTEAFF. CDR3 DNA: TGCGCCAGCAGCTTCAGGGTCCCGAACACTGAAGCTTTCTTT. The chain has TRBV5-1 and TRBJ1-1; a weak D match, TRBD1 (5 bases). This CDR3 comprises 14 residues. The germline V gene has CDR1 SGHRS and CDR2 YFSETQ. V was trimmed by 2 bases and J by 1 base, leaving 9 bases between them.

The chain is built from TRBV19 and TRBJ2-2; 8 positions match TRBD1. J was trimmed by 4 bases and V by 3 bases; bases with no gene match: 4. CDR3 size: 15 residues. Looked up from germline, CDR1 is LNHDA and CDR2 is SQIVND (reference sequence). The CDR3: CASSIRQGPTGELFF. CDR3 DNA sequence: TGTGCCAGTAGTATCCGACAGGGGCCCACCGGGGAGCTGTTTTTT.